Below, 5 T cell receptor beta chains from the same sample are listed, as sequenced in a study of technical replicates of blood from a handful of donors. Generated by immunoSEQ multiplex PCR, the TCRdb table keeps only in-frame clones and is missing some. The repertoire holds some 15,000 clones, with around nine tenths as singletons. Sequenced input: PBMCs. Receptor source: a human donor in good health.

In nucleotides, the CDR3 is TGTGCCAGCAGTGTCTTAGCGGGAGGGATATACGAGCAGTACTTC. As protein: CASSVLAGGIYEQYF. The V gene is TRBV25-1, the J gene TRBJ2-7; 11 nucleotides align to TRBD2. Trimming took 4 bases from V and 4 from J; bases not matched to a gene: 6. Looked up from germline, CDR1 is MGHDK and CDR2 is SYGVNS. The CDR3 runs 15 residues.

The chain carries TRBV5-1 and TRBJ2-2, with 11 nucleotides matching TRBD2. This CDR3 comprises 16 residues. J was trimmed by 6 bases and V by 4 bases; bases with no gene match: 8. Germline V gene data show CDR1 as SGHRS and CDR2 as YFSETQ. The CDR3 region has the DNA TGCGCCAGCAGCGATCTCACTAGCGGGAGTTCCGGGGAGCTGTTTTTT. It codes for CASSDLTSGSSGELFF.

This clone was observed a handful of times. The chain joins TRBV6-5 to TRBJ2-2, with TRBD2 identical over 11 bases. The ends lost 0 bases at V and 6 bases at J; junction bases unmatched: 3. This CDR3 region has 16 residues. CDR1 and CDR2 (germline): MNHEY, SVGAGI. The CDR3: CASSYSTSGIAGELFF. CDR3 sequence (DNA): TGTGCCAGCAGTTACTCGACTAGCGGGATCGCCGGGGAGCTGTTTTTT.

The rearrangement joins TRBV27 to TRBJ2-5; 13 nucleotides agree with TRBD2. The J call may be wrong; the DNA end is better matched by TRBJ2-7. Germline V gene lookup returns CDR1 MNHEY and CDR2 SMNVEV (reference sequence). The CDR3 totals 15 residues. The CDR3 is CASSPGLAGTYEQYF. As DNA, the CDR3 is TGTGCCAGCAGTCCGGGACTAGCGGGAACCTACGAGCAGTACTTC.

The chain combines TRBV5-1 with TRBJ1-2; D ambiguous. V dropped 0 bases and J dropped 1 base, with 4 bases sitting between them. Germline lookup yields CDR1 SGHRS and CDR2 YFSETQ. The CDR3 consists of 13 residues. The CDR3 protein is CASSLDSNYGYTF. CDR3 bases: TGCGCCAGCAGCTTGGACAGTAACTATGGCTACACCTTC.